This T cell receptor beta chain was identified in a study of OX40 agonist ivuxolimab in advanced cancers. The table came from immunoSEQ multiplex PCR; TCRdb's copy has only in-frame clones and leaves some out. The sample lists about 62,000 clones, roughly 78% seen once, with about 11% in the top ten. This CDR3 has 13 residues. CDR1 SQVTM and CDR2 ANQGSEA come from the germline V gene. V usage is TRBV29-1 and J usage is TRBJ2-5; TRBD1 is a possible D gene (7 bases). The end of the DNA aligns better with TRBJ2-7, so the J call may be wrong. The specimen was CD4+ or CD8+ T cells sorted from blood, collected in a trial of the OX40 agonist ivuxolimab. The clonotype comes from an adult with an advanced solid tumor such as melanoma, head and neck, liver or kidney cancer. The CDR3 reads CSVGRDSSYEQYF. DNA for the CDR3: TGCAGCGTTGGGAGGGACAGCTCCTACGAGCAGTACTTC.